This T cell receptor (beta chain) stems from a study of identical twins. Template switching added a universal primer binding site, and final cDNA carried unique molecular identifiers. Each CDR3 protein gets one entry after TCRdb re-called the 5' RACE reads with MiXCR. The sample lists about 890,000 distinct CDR3 sequences, 10% to 15% occurring once. This clonotype was recorded many times. This sample was also put to use in a study of yellow fever vaccine responses in identical twins.

The source is a woman between 18 and 29 years old in good health. Sequencing used PBMCs.

For the CDR3, the DNA is TGTGCCAGCAGCCAACTAGCGGGAGGGCCGTTAGAGACCCAGTACTTC. This codes for CASSQLAGGPLETQYF. The chain employs TRBV3-1 and TRBJ2-5; 12 positions agree with TRBD2. The J segment lost 4 bases and the V segment lost 2 bases, leaving 5 bases of the junction unmatched. Germline values: CDR1 LGHDT, CDR2 YNNKEL (reference sequence). There are 16 residues in the CDR3.